These 23 T cell receptor beta chains share one sample of origin, sequenced in a study of cytomegalovirus exposure and HLA in healthy donors. PCR was performed using 60 Vbeta and 13 Jbeta primers. The table came from immunoSEQ multiplex PCR; TCRdb's copy has only in-frame clones and leaves some out. The data hold roughly 190,000 clones, with 80% to 85% observed a single time. The sequenced sample was PBMCs. Receptors were obtained from a woman aged 18-29 years in good health and CMV-seronegative.

This chain links TRBV7-8 with TRBJ2-7; D is unresolved. The germline V and J ends were trimmed by 0 bases and 12 bases, with 9 bases remaining between them. Germline CDR1 SGHVS, CDR2 FQNEAQ. This CDR3 comprises 11 residues. Written as DNA, the CDR3 is TGTGCCAGCAGCTTAGCTGACCCAGGGTACGTC. Translation gives CASSLADPGYV.

This chain connects TRBV6-5 to TRBJ1-4; TRBD1 aligns across 11 bases. Germline assignment: CDR1 MNHEY and CDR2 SVGAGI. CDR3 length: 15 amino acids. After removal of 8 bases from V and 8 bases from J, the junction contained 10 bases not matched to a gene. CDR3 coding DNA: TGTGCCAGCCGACCGGCCGGGACAGGGGGGGAAAAACTGTTTTTT. Translated, it gives CASRPAGTGGEKLFF.

The J gene is TRBJ1-5, the V gene TRBV6-5; possible D gene TRBD1, 5 bases. Looked up from germline, CDR1 is MNHEY and CDR2 is SVGAGI. Trimming pared 7 bases from V and 0 bases from J, leaving 10 bases between. This CDR3 region has 14 residues. The CDR3 spells CASIDDSSNQPQHF. The CDR3 DNA reads as TGTGCCAGCATCGATGACAGTAGCAATCAGCCCCAGCATTTT.

This rearrangement joins TRBV13 to TRBJ2-1; 8 bases agree with TRBD2. The CDR3 contains 16 residues. V was clipped by 4 bases and J by 9 bases; unmatched bases: 14. Germline V gives CDR1 PRHDT, CDR2 FYEKMQ (reference sequence). CDR3 region: CASSSQGSGSSVEQFF. The CDR3 DNA is TGTGCCAGCAGCTCCCAGGGGAGCGGGAGCTCGGTTGAGCAGTTCTTC.

The rearrangement joins TRBV11-2 to TRBJ2-1; D call uncertain. Germline loops: CDR1 SGHAT, CDR2 FQNNGV. V shed 2 bases and J shed 4 bases, with 6 bases lying between them. The CDR3 has 13 amino acids. This chain's CDR3 is CASSLLGYNEQFF. For the CDR3, the DNA is TGTGCCAGCAGCTTACTCGGGTACAATGAGCAGTTCTTC. The entire variable domain, with the rest obtained from reference TRBV11-2 and TRBJ2-1, is as follows: EAGVAQSPRYKIIEKRQSVAFWCNPISGHATLYWYQQILGQGPKLLIQFQNNGVVDDSQLPKDRFSAERLKGVDSTLKIQPAKLEDSAVYLCASSLLGYNEQFFGPGTRLTVL.

The chain has TRBV5-1 and TRBJ2-3; 13 nucleotides align to TRBD2. The trim removed 5 bases at V and 1 base at J, leaving 7 bases unmatched. Germline V gene sequence: CDR1 SGHRS, CDR2 YFSETQ. The CDR3 extends over 17 amino acids. CDR3 region: CASRLGTSGTGTDTQYF. For the CDR3, the DNA is TGCGCCAGCAGGTTAGGGACTAGCGGGACGGGCACAGATACGCAGTATTTT.

This clone occurred once. The chain joins TRBV19 to TRBJ1-1, with D possibly TRBD1 on 6 matching bases. The V end was cut by 7 bases, the J end by 2 bases, with 20 bases between. Germline CDR1 LNHDA, CDR2 SQIVND (reference sequence). This CDR3 is 16 amino acids long. The CDR3: CASNGGGGRKNTEAFF. CDR3 DNA: TGTGCCAGTAATGGCGGGGGGGGCCGGAAAAACACTGAAGCTTTCTTT.

This clone was seen only a few times. The rearrangement joins TRBV2 to TRBJ2-3; D not certain. CDR1 and CDR2 (germline): SNHLY, FYNNEI. The CDR3 is 17 amino acids. Trimming removed 2 bases from V and 2 bases from J, with 17 bases in between. DNA of the CDR3: TGTGCCAGCAGTGAATTGGGCTTGCAAGGAATCACAGATACGCAGTATTTT. It translates to CASSELGLQGITDTQYF.

This clone has only one observation. The chain links TRBV29-1 to TRBJ2-5; D is uncertain. Trimming removed 1 base at V and 1 base at J, with 4 bases between. This CDR3 region has 12 residues. Germline V gene sequence: CDR1 SQVTM, CDR2 ANQGSEA. Here the CDR3 reads CSVEVSQETQYF. As DNA, the CDR3 is TGCAGCGTTGAAGTCAGCCAAGAGACCCAGTACTTC.

CDR3 loop: CASSSRGGRVGNTIYF. The CDR3 DNA follows: TGTGCCAGCAGCTCCCGGGGGGGCAGGGTAGGAAACACCATATATTTT. The V and J genes are TRBV7-2 and TRBJ1-3; tentative D call: TRBD1 (6 bases). This CDR3 spans 16 amino acids. Germline CDR1 is SGHTA and CDR2 is FQGNSA. Trimming removed 4 bases at V and 4 bases at J, with 17 bases between.

V usage is TRBV4-3 and J usage is TRBJ1-4; possibly TRBD1 for D (5 bases). The CDR3 extends over 15 amino acids. Germline CDR1 LGHNA, CDR2 YSLEER. V gave up 4 bases and J gave up 8 bases, with 17 bases separating them. Written as DNA, the CDR3 is TGCGCCAGCAGCCTAGACCGGGACTTTGGGGAAAAACTGTTTTTT. This codes for CASSLDRDFGEKLFF.

This rearrangement joins TRBV2 to TRBJ2-1, with 7 bases that match TRBD2. V was pared by 2 bases and J by 7 bases, with 8 bases of the junction left unmatched. CDR1 is SNHLY, CDR2 FYNNEI, per germline. The CDR3 is 15 residues long. Written as DNA, the CDR3 is TGTGCCAGCAGTGAACGACTAGCCCTCAGGAATGAGCAGTTCTTC. This codes for CASSERLALRNEQFF.

The genes are TRBV6-5 and TRBJ1-5; no firm D call. CDR1 is MNHEY, CDR2 SVGAGI, per germline. Trimming removed 5 bases from V and 3 bases from J, with 11 bases in between. The CDR3 consists of 14 residues. CDR3 region: CASSHGVSNQPQHF. Here the CDR3 DNA reads TGTGCCAGCAGTCACGGGGTATCCAATCAGCCCCAGCATTTT.

J is TRBJ2-2 and V is TRBV10-2; TRBD2 matches at 8 bases. The CDR3 is 17 residues long. V was clipped by 7 bases and J by 1 base; unmatched bases: 11. Per germline, CDR1 WSHSY and CDR2 SAAADI. This CDR3 reads CASMDLERELNTGELFF. The CDR3 DNA follows: TGCGCCAGCATGGATCTGGAGCGGGAGCTGAACACCGGGGAGCTGTTTTTT.

The chain has TRBV7-9 and TRBJ1-2; possibly TRBD1 for D (5 bases). CDR1 is SEHNR and CDR2 is FQNEAQ in the germline V gene (reference sequence). Trimming pared 4 bases from V and 7 bases from J, leaving 13 bases between. This CDR3 has 13 residues. The CDR3, as DNA: TGTGCCAGCAGCTACGGGGGGGGTGGTGGCTACACCTTC. Residues: CASSYGGGGGYTF.

This clone was recorded only once. This chain uses TRBV9 with TRBJ1-2, with 7 bases aligning to TRBD1. Germline lookup yields CDR1 SGDLS and CDR2 YYNGEE. Germline trimming cut 3 bases from V and 0 bases from J; bases unmatched to any gene: 8. CDR3 length: 16 amino acids. Here the CDR3 DNA reads TGTGCCAGCAGCGCCCCGTTGACAGGGACTAACTATGGCTACACCTTC. Protein product: CASSAPLTGTNYGYTF.

This chain uses TRBV29-1 with TRBJ1-2, with TRBD1 matching over 7 bases. The ends lost 5 bases at V and 7 bases at J; junction bases unmatched: 4. In germline, CDR1 is SQVTM, CDR2 ANQGSEA. This CDR3 is 11 amino acids long. The CDR3 bases are TGCAGCGTTCCTCACAGGGGTGGCTACACCTTC. This translates into CSVPHRGGYTF.

J is TRBJ1-5 and V is TRBV6-1; no definite D call. CDR3 length: 15 residues. V was clipped by 2 bases and J by 0 bases, with 8 bases between them. Germline assignment: CDR1 MNHNS and CDR2 SASEGT. The CDR3 region is CASSEYSYSNQPQHF. As DNA, the CDR3 is TGTGCCAGCAGTGAATACAGTTATAGCAATCAGCCCCAGCATTTT.

The chain uses TRBV19 and TRBJ2-7; 8 positions agree with TRBD2. The V segment lost 6 bases and the J segment 3 bases; nucleotides outside the gene matches: 7. CDR1 is LNHDA, CDR2 SQIVND, per germline (reference sequence). The CDR3 has 14 residues. The CDR3 protein is CASRPREEFYEQYF. The DNA of the CDR3 is TGTGCCAGTAGACCGCGGGAGGAGTTCTACGAGCAGTACTTC.

The J gene is TRBJ1-4, the V gene TRBV7-6; 10 nucleotides line up with TRBD1. The V and J ends lost 5 bases and 6 bases, in that order; junction bases with no gene match: 6. Germline-derived CDR1 and CDR2 are SGHVS and FNYEAQ. The length of the CDR3 is 15 residues. The CDR3 sequence: CASSPWDRGDEKLFF. The CDR3 nucleotides are TGTGCCAGCAGCCCTTGGGACAGGGGAGATGAAAAACTGTTTTTT. The variable domain in full, with the rest retrieved from reference TRBV7-6 and TRBJ1-4, is GAGVSQSPRYKVTKRGQDVALRCDPISGHVSLYWYRQALGQGPEFLTYFNYEAQQDKSGLPNDRFSAERPEGSISTLTIQRTEQRDSAMYRCASSPWDRGDEKLFFGSGTQLSVL.

In its sample, this clone was seen once. The CDR3 sequence: CASSSMTSGVSYNEQFF. CDR3 in DNA: TGTGCCAGCAGCTCCATGACTAGCGGGGTCTCCTACAATGAGCAGTTCTTC. V and J are TRBV5-4 and TRBJ2-1, with 11 bases that match TRBD2. The CDR3 totals 17 residues. The V segment lost 3 bases and the J segment 0 bases; nucleotides outside the gene matches: 5. CDR1 is SGHNT, CDR2 YYREEE, per germline (reference sequence).

This CDR3 is CASSLLAGVADTQYF. The DNA for the CDR3 is TGTGCCAGCAGCTTACTAGCGGGAGTGGCAGATACGCAGTATTTT. The V and J genes are TRBV7-8 and TRBJ2-3; TRBD2 matches at 10 bases. The CDR3 extends over 15 amino acids. CDR1 is SGHVS and CDR2 is FQNEAQ in the germline V gene. V dropped 2 bases and J dropped 4; count of bases not matched to a gene: 3.

The chain couples TRBV29-1 to TRBJ2-1, with 9 bases aligning to TRBD2. Germline V gene sequence: CDR1 SQVTM, CDR2 ANQGSEA. The CDR3 has 16 residues. J lost 8 bases, V lost 7 bases, and 18 bases had no gene match. CDR3 sequence reads: CSGGDFAGGPSDEQFF. For the CDR3, the DNA is TGCAGCGGGGGGGACTTTGCGGGAGGGCCCTCGGATGAGCAGTTCTTC.